The next 23 T cell receptor beta chains were all read from a single sample in a study of response to subunit inactivated influenza vaccine. TCRdb fed the RT-PCR reads into MiXCR, producing one record per CDR3 protein. Of about 620,000 distinct CDR3 sequences in the sample, about 11% are singletons; the top ten hold approximately 11%. These sequences were also reported in another study, on T cells expressing NK-cell markers. That paper notes: What made the TCR beta cDNA was 5'RACE template switching with UMIs.

This sample comprised PBMCs from blood, obtained on the day of vaccination. These receptors came from a man aged 45-65 years who received an inactivated influenza vaccine.

This clonotype has a handful of counts. This chain uses TRBV20-1 with TRBJ2-5, with TRBD2 as a possible D gene (6 bases). V lost 3 bases and J 2 bases, leaving 19 bases between the germline ends. This CDR3 has 16 amino acids. The germline V gene has CDR1 DFQATT and CDR2 SNEGSKA (reference sequence). The CDR3 region is CSASGGVRAKQETQYF. The CDR3 DNA is TGCAGTGCTAGCGGGGGAGTAAGGGCGAAACAAGAGACCCAGTACTTC.

The chain has TRBV24-1 and TRBJ2-2; D is ambiguous. Trimming pared 4 bases from V and 1 base from J, leaving 12 bases between. This CDR3 is built from 16 residues. CDR1 and CDR2 (germline): KGHDR, SFDVKD. Here the CDR3 DNA reads TGTGCCACCAGTGACCACCCGCCGAGGAACACCGGGGAGCTGTTTTTT. Protein sequence: CATSDHPPRNTGELFF.

This clonotype was observed a handful of times. The chain is built from TRBV11-2 and TRBJ2-1, with D hard to call. The CDR3 is made up of 17 amino acids. The germline CDR1 and CDR2 sequences are SGHAT and FQNNGV. V dropped 4 bases and J dropped 2 bases, with 18 bases sitting between them. For the CDR3, the DNA is TGTGCCAGCAGCTCCCTGAGTTGGCGGACGGCCTACAATGAGCAGTTCTTC. The encoded protein is CASSSLSWRTAYNEQFF.

This clonotype showed up just a few times. The chain employs TRBV10-3 and TRBJ2-2; TRBD1 might be the D (5 bases). V lost 6 bases to trimming and J lost 2 bases, with 10 bases between them. The CDR3 is made up of 14 amino acids. The germline CDR1 and CDR2 sequences are ENHRY and SYGVKD. Here the CDR3 DNA reads TGTGCCATCAGCGCCGACAGAAACACCGGGGAGCTGTTTTTT. Protein sequence: CAISADRNTGELFF.

This clonotype was seen a few times. The rearrangement links TRBV7-7 to TRBJ2-2; D unresolved. V was clipped by 3 bases and J by 0 bases, with 14 bases between them. From germline, CDR1 is SSHAT and CDR2 FNYEAQ (reference sequence). The CDR3 spans 17 residues. The CDR3 DNA follows: TGTGCCAGCAGCTTTTTAGGGCCACCTGCGAACACCGGGGAGCTGTTTTTT. Its protein is CASSFLGPPANTGELFF.

CDR3 in DNA: TGTGCCAGCAGCCAAGAGGTACTTAACACAGATACGCAGTATTTT. Its translation: CASSQEVLNTDTQYF. The J gene is TRBJ2-3, the V gene TRBV3-1; D is unresolved. CDR3 length: 15 residues. V lost 0 bases and J lost 2, with 9 bases in between. Germline CDR1 is LGHDT and CDR2 is YNNKEL (reference sequence).

This clonotype occurred a few times. The V gene is TRBV6-5, the J gene TRBJ1-1, with a possible D match to TRBD1 (6 bases). Trimming left V 0 bases short and J 3 bases short, with 14 bases between. The CDR3 length is 16 residues. Germline loops: CDR1 MNHEY, CDR2 SVGAGI. The CDR3 coding sequence is TGTGCCAGCAGTTACTCGATATACAGGGCACACACTGAAGCTTTCTTT. Its translation: CASSYSIYRAHTEAFF.

The sample holds many counts of this clonotype. CDR3 region: CASSYLLLGQGSNEQFF. CDR3 DNA sequence: TGTGCCAGCAGTTACCTCCTTCTGGGACAGGGAAGCAATGAGCAGTTCTTC. This sequence joins TRBV12-3 or TRBV12-4 and TRBJ2-1; 9 nucleotides align to TRBD1. The CDR3 length is 17 residues. Trimming removed 4 bases from V and 6 bases from J; junction bases left unmatched: 13.

This clonotype has at least ten counts. The V gene is TRBV29-1, the J gene TRBJ2-3; possibly TRBD2 for D (5 bases). V lost 3 bases and J lost 4, with 8 bases in between. There are 12 residues in the CDR3. Germline CDR1 and CDR2: SQVTM and ANQGSEA. In DNA, the CDR3 is TGCAGCGTTGATTCCGGGGCAGATACGCAGTATTTT. Its translation: CSVDSGADTQYF.

This rearrangement joins TRBV12-3 or TRBV12-4 to TRBJ2-5; D might be TRBD2 (7 bases). This CDR3 is 13 amino acids long. V lost 6 bases, J lost 4 bases, and 12 bases lay in between. The CDR3, as DNA: TGTGCCAGCAGCCACGGGGGGCCAGAGACCCAGTACTTC. Translated, it gives CASSHGGPETQYF.

This rearrangement joins TRBV12-3 or TRBV12-4 to TRBJ2-7; 10 nucleotides agree with TRBD2. This CDR3 has 14 residues. J was trimmed by 5 bases and V by 5 bases; bases with no gene match: 6. The CDR3 bases are TGTGCCAGCAGTCCGGGACTAGCGTTCCACGAGCAGTACTTC. This sequence encodes CASSPGLAFHEQYF.

The chain is built from TRBV4-1 and TRBJ1-5, with D perhaps TRBD1 (5 bases). Germline CDR1 MGHRA, CDR2 YSYEKL. Deletions cut 0 bases from V and 3 bases from J, with 12 bases between. The CDR3 has 16 amino acids. The chain's CDR3 is CASSQDFPTVNQPQHF. The CDR3 nucleotides are TGCGCCAGCAGCCAAGATTTCCCGACAGTCAATCAGCCCCAGCATTTT.

This clonotype has a handful of counts. The chain combines TRBV29-1 with TRBJ2-1, with D perhaps matching TRBD2 (6 bases). There are 18 residues in the CDR3. From germline, CDR1 is SQVTM and CDR2 ANQGSEA. Trimming took 1 base from V and 2 from J, leaving 21 bases between them. Here the CDR3 reads CSVEGIIYGRITYNEQFF. The CDR3 DNA reads as TGCAGCGTTGAAGGGATCATTTACGGGAGAATCACCTACAATGAGCAGTTCTTC.

The gene calls are TRBV12-3 or TRBV12-4 and TRBJ1-3; possibly TRBD1 for D (5 bases). Trimming cost V 3 bases and J 4 bases, with 13 bases left between them. This CDR3 is 15 amino acids long. DNA for the CDR3: TGTGCCAGCAGTTTCGATTGGGGCGGCGGAAACACCATATATTTT. Its protein product is CASSFDWGGGNTIYF.

V usage is TRBV5-1 and J usage is TRBJ2-5, with D uncertain. The CDR3 spans 12 residues. V was pared by 4 bases and J by 5 bases, with 9 bases between. Germline CDR1 and CDR2: SGHRS and YFSETQ. Written as DNA, the CDR3 is TGCGCCAGCAGCGTACCTTCCGAGACCCAGTACTTC. Amino acids: CASSVPSETQYF.

There are a few counts of this clonotype. The chain recombines TRBV12-3 or TRBV12-4 with TRBJ1-1, with D possibly matching TRBD1 (6 bases). Trimming took off 6 bases at V and 7 bases at J, with 12 bases between the two ends. This CDR3 comprises 12 residues. The CDR3 sequence is CASSSDRREAFF. DNA of the CDR3: TGTGCCAGCAGCTCTGACAGGCGTGAAGCTTTCTTT.

V usage is TRBV30 and J usage is TRBJ2-1; TRBD2 might be the D (7 bases). V was shortened by 4 bases and J by 10 bases, with 23 bases between the two germline ends. The CDR3 extends over 15 amino acids. CDR1 and CDR2 from the germline V gene are GTSNPN and SVGIG (reference sequence). The CDR3: CAWTAPGGPFREQFF. The DNA of the CDR3 is TGTGCCTGGACTGCCCCGGGGGGCCCCTTCAGAGAGCAGTTCTTC.

The chain is built from TRBV4-1 and TRBJ2-3, with D hard to call. V was pared by 2 bases and J by 5 bases, with 5 bases between. Per the germline V gene, CDR1 is MGHRA and CDR2 is YSYEKL. This CDR3 is 12 amino acids long. The CDR3 DNA sequence: TGCGCCAGCAGCCAACTACTAGATACGCAGTATTTT. This encodes CASSQLLDTQYF.

This chain uses TRBV6-1 with TRBJ1-1; D is unresolved. V gave up 7 bases and J gave up 1 base, with 10 bases separating them. CDR3 length: 13 residues. Germline V gene data show CDR1 as MNHNS and CDR2 as SASEGT. The CDR3 sequence is CASKVKQNTEAFF. The CDR3 nucleotides are TGTGCCAGCAAGGTGAAGCAGAACACTGAAGCTTTCTTT.

This clonotype was seen a few times. This chain joins TRBV3-1 and TRBJ2-2, with 15 bases matching TRBD2. Germline V CDR1 and CDR2: LGHDT, YNNKEL (reference sequence). The V segment lost 4 bases and the J segment 4 bases; nucleotides outside the gene matches: 7. The CDR3 covers 18 residues. CDR3 loop: CASSPTGTSGGFTGELFF. The CDR3 coding sequence is TGTGCCAGCAGCCCGACCGGGACTAGCGGGGGGTTCACCGGGGAGCTGTTTTTT.

V usage is TRBV7-9 and J usage is TRBJ2-1; the match to TRBD2 covers 11 bases. Germline values: CDR1 SEHNR, CDR2 FQNEAQ (reference sequence). The CDR3 length is 14 residues. V was pared by 5 bases and J by 8 bases, with 5 bases of the junction left unmatched. The CDR3 DNA is TGTGCCAGCAGCCTCCTGGGACTAGCGGATGAGCAGTTCTTC. Residues: CASSLLGLADEQFF.

This clonotype was observed a few times. The rearrangement joins TRBV5-1 to TRBJ2-5, with 7 positions matching TRBD2. CDR1 and CDR2 (germline): SGHRS, YFSETQ. The J segment lost 4 bases and the V segment lost 4 bases, leaving 7 bases of the junction unmatched. The CDR3 consists of 14 residues. The chain's CDR3 is CASSRDPGGETQYF. As DNA, the CDR3 is TGCGCCAGCAGCAGGGATCCGGGAGGAGAGACCCAGTACTTC.

This clonotype was picked up many times. The chain uses TRBV7-2 and TRBJ1-3; weak D call: TRBD1 (5 bases). The V gene's germline CDR1 is SGHTA and CDR2 FQGNSA. Trimming removed 3 bases from V and 4 bases from J, with 10 bases in between. The CDR3 runs 14 residues. In DNA form, the CDR3 reads TGTGCCAGCAGCTTGGAGGGGTTCGGAAACACCATATATTTT. Its protein product is CASSLEGFGNTIYF.